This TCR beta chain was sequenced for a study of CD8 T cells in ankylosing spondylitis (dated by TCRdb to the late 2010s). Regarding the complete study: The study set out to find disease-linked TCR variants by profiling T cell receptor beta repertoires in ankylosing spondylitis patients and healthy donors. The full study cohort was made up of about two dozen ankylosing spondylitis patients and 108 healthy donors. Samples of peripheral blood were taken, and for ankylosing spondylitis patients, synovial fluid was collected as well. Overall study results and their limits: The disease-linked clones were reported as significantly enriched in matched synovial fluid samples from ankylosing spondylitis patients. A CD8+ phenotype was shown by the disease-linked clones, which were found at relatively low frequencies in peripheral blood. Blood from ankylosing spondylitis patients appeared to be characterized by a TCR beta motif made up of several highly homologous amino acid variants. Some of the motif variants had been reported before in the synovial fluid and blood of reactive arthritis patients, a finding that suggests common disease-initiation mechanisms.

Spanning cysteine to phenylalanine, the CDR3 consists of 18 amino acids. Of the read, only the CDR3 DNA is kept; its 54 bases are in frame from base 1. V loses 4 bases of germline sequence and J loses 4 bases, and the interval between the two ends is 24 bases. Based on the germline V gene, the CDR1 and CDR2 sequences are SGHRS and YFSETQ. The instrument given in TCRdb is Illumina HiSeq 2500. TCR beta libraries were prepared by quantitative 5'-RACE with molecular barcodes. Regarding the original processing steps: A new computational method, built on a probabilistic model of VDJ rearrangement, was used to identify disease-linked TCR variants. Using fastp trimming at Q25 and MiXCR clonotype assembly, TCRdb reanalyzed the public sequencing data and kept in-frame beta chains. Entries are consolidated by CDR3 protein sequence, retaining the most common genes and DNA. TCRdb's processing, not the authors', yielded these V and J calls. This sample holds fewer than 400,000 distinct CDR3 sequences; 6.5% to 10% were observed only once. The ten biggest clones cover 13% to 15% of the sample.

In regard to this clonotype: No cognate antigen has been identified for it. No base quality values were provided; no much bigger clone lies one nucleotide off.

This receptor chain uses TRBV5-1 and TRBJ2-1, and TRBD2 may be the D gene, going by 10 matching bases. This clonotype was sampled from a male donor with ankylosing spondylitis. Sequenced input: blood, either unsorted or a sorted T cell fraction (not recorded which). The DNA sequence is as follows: TGCGCCAGCAGCCGACAGGGGGTCTCTAGCGGGAGTTACAATGAGCAGTTCTTC. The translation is CASSRQGVSSGSYNEQFF.